This entry lists 18 T cell receptor beta chains sequenced from one sample in a study of CD8+CD57+ T cells in acquired aplastic anemia. For CDR3 and TCR beta VDJ profiling, genomic DNA was the template used. A single record per CDR3 protein comes from TCRdb applying MiXCR to the reads. Of about 250,000 distinct CDR3 sequences in the sample, around half are singletons; the top ten hold approximately 7.8%. Patients included in sequencing had previously demonstrated CD8+CD57+ cell expansion by flow cytometry. Material: sorted CD4+, CD8+, or CD8+CD57+ T cells (not recorded which) from PBMCs. The receptors come from a human donor with aplastic anemia.

For this clonotype: This may stem from a read error, because a much larger clone lies one nucleotide away. The chain is built from TRBV4-3 and TRBJ1-1; D is unresolved. Germline V gives CDR1 LGHNA, CDR2 YSLEER. The CDR3 is 18 amino acids. CDR3 amino acids: CASSQDSGDVRENTEASF. In DNA form, the CDR3 reads TGCGCCAGCAGCCAAGACTCAGGCGACGTGCGCGAGAACACTGAAGCTTCCTTT.

V gene TRBV15 combines with J gene TRBJ1-4; weak D call: TRBD1 (6 bases). Germline V gene sequence: CDR1 LNHNV, CDR2 YYDKDF (reference sequence). CDR3 length: 15 amino acids. V lost 3 bases and J 6 bases, leaving 14 bases between the germline ends. CDR3 bases: TGTGCCACCAGCAGTAAGGGGGGACGCGATGAAAAACTGTTTTTT. It codes for CATSSKGGRDEKLFF.

This clonotype was observed at least ten times. J is TRBJ1-2 and V is TRBV9; the D is unclear. Germline CDR1 and CDR2: SGDLS and YYNGEE. V lost 0 bases and J 0 bases, leaving 6 bases between the germline ends. This CDR3 has 14 amino acids. This CDR3 reads CASSVDGPNYGYTF. CDR3 DNA sequence: TGTGCCAGCAGCGTAGATGGACCTAACTATGGCTACACCTTC.

For this clonotype: A single base separates this from a much larger clone, so it may be a read error. CDR3 nucleotides: TGTGCCAGCAGTAGGGAGCCAGGCCTGAACACTGAATCTTTCTTT. Amino acid sequence: CASSREPGLNTESFF. This chain joins TRBV5-5 and TRBJ1-1; D remains unclear. CDR1 and CDR2 from the germline V gene are SGHKS and YYEKEE (reference sequence). The CDR3 extends over 15 amino acids. The full variable domain, in which reference TRBV5-5 and TRBJ1-1 provide the parts outside the CDR3, is DAGVTQSPTHLIKTRGQQVTLRCSPISGHKSVSWYQQVLGQGPQFIFQYYEKEERGRGNFPDRFSARQFPNYSSELNVNALLLGDSALYLCASSREPGLNTESFFGQGTRLTVV.

This clonotype was picked up many times. V and J are TRBV5-8 and TRBJ2-1; D gene unclear. The germline V gene encodes CDR1 SGHTS and CDR2 YDEGEE. The V end lost 0 bases, the J end lost 5 bases, and 6 bases lay between the germline ends. The CDR3 is 13 amino acids. The chain's CDR3 is CASSLAVNNEQFF. The CDR3, as DNA: TGTGCCAGCAGCTTGGCAGTTAACAATGAGCAGTTCTTC.

In this sample, this clonotype turned up many times. CDR3 DNA: TGTGCCAGCAGCTGGGCGATCCAGAACACTGAAGCTTTCTTT. Encoded protein: CASSWAIQNTEAFF. This chain links TRBV7-2 with TRBJ1-1; no clear D gene. Germline loops: CDR1 SGHTA, CDR2 FQGNSA. V lost 4 bases and J 1 base, leaving 10 bases between the germline ends. The CDR3 runs to 14 residues.

Ten or more counts support this clonotype. This chain joins TRBV19 and TRBJ2-7; no clear D. V shed 3 bases and J shed 5 bases, with 8 bases lying between them. This CDR3 has 12 amino acids. Per germline, CDR1 LNHDA and CDR2 SQIVND (reference sequence). In DNA form, the CDR3 reads TGTGCCAGTAGTATGGTAGGGCACGAGCAGTACTTC. It yields the protein CASSMVGHEQYF.

Remarks on this clonotype: This is likely a read error, given that the CDR3 carries no conserved phenylalanine or tryptophan at its end. The chain carries TRBV5-1 and TRBJ1-4; TRBD1 might be the D (6 bases). The V end was cut by 5 bases, the J end by 0 bases, with 17 bases between. The CDR3 length is 17 residues. Looked up from germline, CDR1 is SGHRS and CDR2 is YFSETQ. Written as DNA, the CDR3 is TGCGCCAGCAGGGCGGGGGGCGCCGGGGCAACTAATGAAAAACTGTTTGTA. Encoded protein: CASRAGGAGATNEKLFV.

Ten or more counts support this clonotype. The rearrangement joins TRBV7-9 to TRBJ1-5; 7 positions match TRBD1. The CDR3 spans 15 residues. Germline V lookup: CDR1 SEHNR, CDR2 FQNEAQ (reference sequence). J gave up 2 bases and V 5 bases, and 6 bases lay outside the gene matches. The CDR3 sequence is CASSPQGLGNQPQHF. The CDR3 DNA follows: TGTGCCAGCAGCCCACAGGGGTTGGGCAATCAGCCCCAGCATTTT.

To note about this clonotype: The conserved phenylalanine or tryptophan normally closing the CDR3 is absent here, so this likely arose from a read error. V and J are TRBV20-1 and TRBJ2-7; tentative D call: TRBD2 (5 bases). The length of the CDR3 is 17 residues. The V end was cut by 0 bases, the J end by 9 bases, with 27 bases between. The V gene's germline CDR1 is DFQATT and CDR2 SNEGSKA (reference sequence). The CDR3 region has the DNA TGCAGTGCTAGAGATGTTCGGCAGGCCTCTAGCACAGATACGCAGTACTCC. It codes for CSARDVRQASSTDTQYS.

Remarks on this clonotype: A junction boundary mismatches the germline segment, possibly from a read error. The V call is TRBV29-1, the J call TRBJ2-5; the match to TRBD1 covers 8 bases. The CDR3 runs 16 residues. CDR1 and CDR2 (germline): SQVTM, ANQGSEA. The CDR3 loop reads CSVAGGAGGLQETQYF. CDR3 nucleotides: TGCAGCGTTGCCGGTGGGGCAGGGGGCCTTCAAGAGACTCAGTACTTC.

The V and J genes are TRBV2 and TRBJ2-3, with 10 bases that match TRBD2. This CDR3 comprises 14 residues. The V segment lost 7 bases and the J segment 6 bases; nucleotides outside the gene matches: 7. CDR1 is SNHLY and CDR2 is FYNNEI in the germline V gene. CDR3 DNA sequence: TGTGCCAGCATGCTAGCGGGGGATACTGATACGCAGTATTTT. It translates to CASMLAGDTDTQYF.

This clonotype showed up many times. Germline is not matched at one junction end, which may reflect a read error. The chain recombines TRBV29-1 with TRBJ1-2; D might be TRBD1 (6 bases). The CDR3 contains 11 residues. CDR1 and CDR2 (germline): SQVTM, ANQGSEA. The CDR3 sequence is CSVELTGPPGF. CDR3 bases: TGCAGCGTTGAATTGACAGGTCCCCCTGGGTTC.

At least ten counts were recorded for this clonotype. This chain joins TRBV7-3 and TRBJ2-2, with D possibly TRBD2 on 6 matching bases. The germline CDR1 and CDR2 sequences are SGHTA and FQGTGA. Trimming took off 8 bases at V and 4 bases at J, with 14 bases between the two ends. The CDR3 loop spans 14 amino acids. The CDR3 reads CASSTGVSTGELFF. The CDR3 DNA follows: TGTGCCAGCTCTACGGGGGTTAGCACCGGGGAGCTGTTTTTT.

This clonotype was observed at least ten times. The V and J genes are TRBV20-1 and TRBJ2-7, with no clear D. In germline, CDR1 is DFQATT, CDR2 SNEGSKA (reference sequence). Trimming shortened V by 6 bases and J by 0 bases, and 12 bases separated the two germline ends. This CDR3 has 13 amino acids. This CDR3 reads CSAYPYGSYEQYF. CDR3 nucleotide sequence: TGCAGTGCCTATCCGTATGGCTCCTACGAGCAGTACTTC.

The chain is built from TRBV7-6 and TRBJ1-1, with D possibly being TRBD1 (5 bases). V gave up 5 bases and J gave up 4 bases, with 11 bases separating them. The CDR3 runs to 13 residues. Per germline, CDR1 SGHVS and CDR2 FNYEAQ. CDR3 residues: CASSLGESTEAFF. The DNA of the CDR3 is TGTGCCAGCAGCCTAGGGGAGAGCACTGAAGCTTTCTTT.

This rearrangement joins TRBV20-1 to TRBJ1-1; TRBD1 might be the D (6 bases). The CDR3 is 15 residues long. V was clipped by 6 bases and J by 1 base, with 18 bases between them. Germline V gene sequence: CDR1 DFQATT, CDR2 SNEGSKA (reference sequence). The CDR3 DNA is TGCAGTGCCGGTCGGTCAGGGGAACCGAACACTGAAGCTTTCTTT. This sequence encodes CSAGRSGEPNTEAFF.

The chain links TRBV25-1 to TRBJ1-1, with unresolved D. Trimming removed 4 bases at V and 6 bases at J, with 18 bases between. Looked up from germline, CDR1 is MGHDK and CDR2 is SYGVNS. The CDR3 contains 15 residues. The CDR3 spells CASSGALTPVAEAFF. The CDR3 DNA follows: TGTGCCAGCAGTGGAGCCCTGACACCGGTTGCTGAAGCTTTCTTT.